Sequencing of this T cell receptor (beta chain) was carried out in a study of cytomegalovirus exposure and HLA in healthy donors. Overall study findings and caveats: Reported results showed that the classifier diagnosed cytomegalovirus status with high specificity and sensitivity. In vitro assays verified that three CMV-associated chains recognized CMV antigens specifically. According to the study, roughly 160 TCR beta chains were cytomegalovirus-associated.

Clones were sequenced by immunoSEQ multiplex PCR, and TCRdb holds only the in-frame ones, with some missing. The table lists some 340,000 clones, approximately 86% of them singletons. Germline V gene data show CDR1 as SGDLS and CDR2 as YYNGEE. V was pared by 0 bases and J by 6 bases, with 6 bases between. The CDR3 runs to 12 residues. Donors were drawn from the approximately 130-subject validation cohort, separate from the roughly 670-subject first cohort. Regarding this clone: Its target is not known.

The source material was PBMCs. The sequence was obtained from a woman under 40 in good health and CMV-seropositive. The J gene is TRBJ1-2, the V gene TRBV9, with D hard to call. CDR3 in amino acids: CASSVGTDGYTF. The CDR3 bases are TGTGCCAGCAGCGTAGGAACAGATGGCTACACCTTC.